This TCR beta chain was documented in a study of blood T cell repertoires in COVID-19. Study summary: There were acute and convalescent COVID-19 samples, and they came from the United States, Italy and Spain. Sources were T cells, B-cell-depleted T cells, or PBMCs; the material itself was cDNA or gDNA.

Under the authors' procedure: Reference gene primer amplification in the assay estimated nucleated cell counts. Produced via immunoSEQ multiplex PCR; TCRdb's table is partial and in-frame only. V and J calls plus clone size are reproduced from that table; the DNA served to infer D and trimming. The sample records over 90,000 clones, 70% to 85% being singletons. Germline loops: CDR1 SGHVS, CDR2 FQNEAQ. CDR3 length: 16 residues. The J segment lost 10 bases and the V segment lost 1 base, leaving 15 bases of the junction unmatched. Sequencing was done on a sample of peripheral blood. J is TRBJ2-5 and V is TRBV7-8; 7 bases line up with TRBD2. The clonotype originates from a man aged 55 to 70 with active or convalescent COVID-19. The CDR3 loop is CASSLGEGGTSRGQYF. The CDR3, as DNA: TGTGCCAGCAGCTTAGGGGAGGGAGGTACCTCCCGTGGCCAGTACTTC.